This paragraph reports one T cell receptor (beta chain). Which antigen it targets is not known. The sequence runs out 3 residues before the end of the CDR3; the remainder is reconstructed from the germline J gene. The data are from a study of T cells in women clearing cervical HPV infection (dated by TCRdb to about 2018). Notes on the research overall: Cases were about two dozen women with histologically confirmed HPV16-related CIN3 or worse, including a couple of invasive cancers. The controls were 25 to 30 women whose single incident HPV16 infection cleared within 12 months with no development of precancer or cancer. Blood from cases was drawn at the visit where the lesion was first identified, while blood from controls was drawn once the infection was no longer detected. Among cases, blood sampling came a median of approximately 150 days after lesion detection, with an interquartile range of about 85 to 220 days. Because only a few women had HLA typing data, the possibility that HLA type acted as a confounder could not be ruled out. Nested within Costa Rica's Guanacaste HPV Natural History Study, an exploratory proof-of-principle case-control study compared TCR repertoires across cervical HPV16 outcomes. Cases and controls were matched on age within five years and on year of sample collection. Cases had a median age of approximately 34 years and controls had a median age of 38, with no significant differences in baseline characteristics. The parent cohort enrolled 10,049 women aged 18 or older in Guanacaste, Costa Rica, during about 1992 to 1994 and followed them for less than 8 years. Five blinded duplicates per group were added as quality controls, giving around 60 samples: around 50 participants and 10 replicates.

TCR beta CDR3 regions were amplified by multiplex PCR using the immunoSEQ assay from an average of roughly 1,200 ng genomic DNA per sample. The assay corrected primer bias using a complete synthetic TCR repertoire to establish an amplification baseline. The amplicons were sequenced on the Illumina platform. In the source study's methods: Error correction of the sequences involved clustering with frequency ratios plus a modified nearest-neighbor algorithm, after which the sequences were analyzed in the immunoSEQ Analyzer using IMGT gene definitions. At each rarefaction depth, TCR richness and evenness were averaged across 20 rarefaction repeats, and samples with fewer sequences than that depth were excluded. Relative abundances of V, D and J genes were compared between groups using Wilcoxon rank sum tests, with FDR correction applied. An intraclass correlation of about 96% for TCR richness and an average of about 82% across 66 gene segments were obtained from the blinded duplicates. The source is immuneACCESS, and TCRdb retained only in-frame sequences with V and J called. Part of the clones is not carried over; for the studies checked, unresolved V genes explain less than half of this, and the remainder is unexplained. V, J and clone size were drawn from that table, and D and trimming were deduced from the DNA. The table held for this sample gives about 37,000 clones. The ten largest clones take up roughly 1.3% of the sample.

Every participant had a single incident cervical HPV16 infection, and prevalent HPV16 infections were excluded. Cervical HPV DNA was detected by MY09/MY11 PCR and genotyped by dot-blot hybridization. About 15 mL of heparinized blood were centrifuged, and the buffy coat was aliquoted, frozen at -30°C, then stored at -80°C. QIAGEN kits were used to extract genomic DNA from the buffy coat specimens. The V and J ends are trimmed by 0 bases and 6 bases, leaving 8 bases between them. From the cysteine up to the phenylalanine, the CDR3 has a length of 14 residues. The DNA has 33 bases, all within the CDR3, and is read from base 1. The CDR1 and CDR2 encoded by the germline V gene are SGHVS and FNYEAQ. What the work shows at the level of the full study, not this receptor alone: Lower TRBV6-7 relative abundance was observed in cases than in controls (around 0.1% versus 0.15%; Bonferroni P = 0.0008). TCR repertoire richness was significantly higher in CIN3+ cases than in controls across sequencing depths, while evenness did not differ. The cross-sectional design could not show whether associations preceded infection or resulted from it; effector/memory subsets and HPV-specific T cells were not isolated. Random forest classifiers that combined richness and V gene abundances separated cases from controls with an estimated AUC of approximately 0.78. Because T-cell numbers per sample were unknown, differences in richness could reflect varying T-cell content rather than repertoire biology.

The chain links TRBV7-6 with TRBJ2-2; the D gene cannot be named for sure. The origin of this receptor is a woman between 18 and 69 years old with a cervical HPV16 infection that either progressed to CIN3+ or cleared (not recorded which). Sequencing was performed on blood buffy coat. The CDR3 DNA, read in part, is TGTGCCAGCAGCTTAGCGCTAAGGGCCGGGGAG. This codes for CASSLALRAGE. The whole CDR3 protein is CASSLALRAGELFF.